A single sample gave rise to the 17 T cell receptor beta chains below, sequenced in a study of naive and memory T cell subsets. Findings of the study overall: Especially in CD8 cells, naive repertoires contained a few larger clonotypes, possibly CD45RA-re-expressing memory cells.

The beta constant-region primer was an equimolar mix of two oligonucleotides covering TRBC1 and TRBC2. Ligated cDNA was amplified by four rounds of PCR with nested alpha and beta constant-region primers and SP2. MiXCR, applied by TCRdb to the UMI-ligation and nested PCR reads, yields one record per CDR3 protein. Here the sample spans 140,000 to 150,000 distinct CDR3 sequences, roughly 22% being singletons. Their antigen targets remain unknown. Specimen: naive CD4+ T cells from blood. The source is a human donor in good health.

The chain joins TRBV11-2 to TRBJ2-1; 10 bases map to TRBD2. Trimming removed 6 bases from V and 4 bases from J; junction bases left unmatched: 15. Germline-derived CDR1 and CDR2 are SGHAT and FQNNGV. This CDR3 spans 18 amino acids. CDR3 coding DNA: TGTGCCAGCAGTCCTACCGTCATTAGCGGGAGGAGGTACAATGAGCAGTTCTTC. It encodes CASSPTVISGRRYNEQFF.

The J gene is TRBJ2-3, the V gene TRBV7-9; 10 bases map to TRBD1. Germline CDR1 is SEHNR and CDR2 is FQNEAQ (reference sequence). This CDR3 spans 19 amino acids. V shed 5 bases, J shed 1 base, and the junction held 15 bases outside the gene matches. The chain's CDR3 is CASSPDRGVWVRGTDTQYF. CDR3 DNA sequence: TGTGCCAGCAGCCCGGACAGGGGGGTGTGGGTGCGCGGCACAGATACGCAGTATTTT.

There are a few counts of this clonotype. The V gene is TRBV11-1, the J gene TRBJ2-5; D could derive from TRBD1 or TRBD2 (5 bases each). The germline CDR1 and CDR2 sequences are SGHAT and FQDESV (reference sequence). The CDR3 is made up of 16 amino acids. V lost 0 bases to trimming and J lost 3 bases, with 14 bases between them. DNA for the CDR3: TGTGCCAGCAGCTTAGCGGGCCAGGGAGCGAAAGAGACCCAGTACTTC. It translates to CASSLAGQGAKETQYF.

V gene TRBV7-2 combines with J gene TRBJ2-1; 12 bases align to TRBD2. The CDR3 has 15 residues. V lost 5 bases to trimming and J lost 6 bases; unmatched junction nucleotides: 5. CDR1 SGHTA and CDR2 FQGNSA come from the germline V gene. CDR3 residues: CASSNGLAGLNEQFF. The CDR3 region has the DNA TGTGCCAGCAGCAACGGACTAGCGGGACTCAATGAGCAGTTCTTC.

This clonotype was detected a few times. The chain carries TRBV7-3 and TRBJ2-1; TRBD2 matches 10 bases. The CDR3 extends over 15 amino acids. V dropped 3 bases and J dropped 6; count of bases not matched to a gene: 5. CDR1 SGHTA and CDR2 FQGTGA come from the germline V gene. CDR3 coding DNA: TGTGCCAGCAGCTTGACAAGACTAGCGGGCAATGAGCAGTTCTTC. As protein: CASSLTRLAGNEQFF.

V gene TRBV30 combines with J gene TRBJ1-2; D perhaps matches TRBD1 (6 bases). Germline-derived CDR1 and CDR2 are GTSNPN and SVGIG (reference sequence). Trimming left V 2 bases short and J 7 bases short, with 14 bases between. This CDR3 spans 13 amino acids. DNA of the CDR3: TGTGCCTGGAGTCGGCCAGGGGAGGGTGGCTACACCTTC. Translated: CAWSRPGEGGYTF.

CDR3 in amino acids: CASSNSFLYEQYF. In nucleotides, the CDR3 is TGTGCCAGCAGTAACAGCTTTCTCTACGAGCAGTACTTC. The gene calls are TRBV6-2 or TRBV6-3 and TRBJ2-7; D is undetermined. Deletions cut 5 bases from V and 3 bases from J, with 11 bases between. CDR1 and CDR2 from the germline V gene are MNHEY and SVGEGT. This CDR3 spans 13 amino acids.

The chain carries TRBV7-2 and TRBJ1-1; D remains ambiguous. The CDR3 totals 13 residues. The germline CDR1 and CDR2 sequences are SGHTA and FQGNSA. V was trimmed by 1 base and J by 2 bases, leaving 5 bases between them. The CDR3 coding sequence is TGTGCCAGCAGCTTAGAACCAAACACTGAAGCTTTCTTT. This sequence encodes CASSLEPNTEAFF.

V and J are TRBV7-2 and TRBJ2-5; TRBD2 agrees at 12 bases. V was pared by 0 bases and J by 2 bases, with 1 base of the junction left unmatched. The CDR3 is 16 amino acids. CDR1 is SGHTA and CDR2 is FQGNSA in the germline V gene. The CDR3 DNA sequence: TGTGCCAGCAGCTTAGCACTAGCGGGAGGTCAAGAGACCCAGTACTTC. Protein product: CASSLALAGGQETQYF.

This clonotype was found a few times. The V and J genes are TRBV7-2 and TRBJ1-1; 8 bases map to TRBD1. The V segment lost 6 bases and the J segment 4 bases; nucleotides outside the gene matches: 4. The CDR3 is made up of 13 amino acids. Germline V lookup: CDR1 SGHTA, CDR2 FQGNSA. The CDR3 sequence is CASRWQGATEAFF. The CDR3 bases are TGTGCCAGCAGGTGGCAGGGGGCCACTGAAGCTTTCTTT.

V usage is TRBV6-2 or TRBV6-3 and J usage is TRBJ2-7, with D hard to call. Trimming removed 3 bases at V and 0 bases at J, with 15 bases between. This CDR3 spans 16 amino acids. Germline CDR1 MNHEY, CDR2 SVGEGT. CDR3 sequence (DNA): TGTGCCAGCAGTTATAAATGGGTCGGGTCCTCCTACGAGCAGTACTTC. Its translation is CASSYKWVGSSYEQYF.

This clonotype was detected a few times. This chain connects TRBV7-2 to TRBJ2-1, with 7 bases fitting TRBD2. CDR3 length: 16 amino acids. Germline V CDR1 and CDR2: SGHTA, FQGNSA. Trimming took 4 bases from V and 8 from J; bases not matched to a gene: 14. CDR3 amino acids: CASSWGGPLGRDEQFF. CDR3 DNA sequence: TGTGCCAGCAGCTGGGGAGGGCCGCTAGGGCGGGATGAGCAGTTCTTC. The whole variable domain, remainder taken from reference TRBV7-2 and TRBJ2-1, is GAGVSQSPSNKVTEKGKDVELRCDPISGHTALYWYRQSLGQGLEFLIYFQGNSAPDKSGLPSDRFSAERTGGSVSTLTIQRTQQEDSAVYLCASSWGGPLGRDEQFFGPGTRLTVL.

This rearrangement joins TRBV4-3 to TRBJ2-2; TRBD2 matches at 8 bases. Unmatched junction bases numbered 2, after V lost 1 base and J lost 4 bases. CDR1 is LGHNA, CDR2 YSLEER, per germline. The CDR3 sequence is 15 residues long. CDR3 DNA: TGCGCCAGCAGCCAAGCGGGAGGGGTCACCGGGGAGCTGTTTTTT. This sequence encodes CASSQAGGVTGELFF.

The rearrangement joins TRBV19 to TRBJ1-1; TRBD1 aligns across 8 bases. J gave up 3 bases and V 4 bases, and 4 bases lay outside the gene matches. This CDR3 region has 14 residues. The germline gives CDR1 LNHDA, CDR2 SQIVND (reference sequence). The CDR3 spells CASSTGQGDTEAFF. CDR3 bases: TGTGCCAGTAGTACCGGACAGGGTGACACTGAAGCTTTCTTT.

The genes are TRBV7-2 and TRBJ2-2; 13 bases align to TRBD2. With V trimmed by 1 base and J by 7 bases, 9 bases remained unmatched. The V gene's germline CDR1 is SGHTA and CDR2 FQGNSA. The CDR3 loop spans 18 amino acids. CDR3 region: CASSLGLAGGGRHGELFF. Written as DNA, the CDR3 is TGTGCCAGCAGCTTAGGACTAGCGGGAGGTGGTCGTCACGGGGAGCTGTTTTTT.

This clonotype was seen only a few times. The J gene is TRBJ2-5, the V gene TRBV7-3, with 11 bases lining up with TRBD2. After removal of 2 bases from V and 2 bases from J, the junction contained 4 bases not matched to a gene. This CDR3 is 16 amino acids long. The germline V gene has CDR1 SGHTA and CDR2 FQGTGA. The CDR3 nucleotides read TGTGCCAGCAGCTTAGGGATAGCGGGAGGGCAAGAGACCCAGTACTTC. This translates into CASSLGIAGGQETQYF.

This clonotype was seen at least ten times. The chain has TRBV7-2 and TRBJ2-7; D may be TRBD2 (6 bases). Germline V gene lookup returns CDR1 SGHTA and CDR2 FQGNSA. The CDR3 runs to 18 residues. Trimming cost V 1 base and J 0 bases, with 19 bases left between them. This chain's CDR3 is CASSLEFTRLAISYEQYF. DNA for the CDR3: TGTGCCAGCAGCTTAGAATTTACTCGGCTAGCGATCTCCTACGAGCAGTACTTC.